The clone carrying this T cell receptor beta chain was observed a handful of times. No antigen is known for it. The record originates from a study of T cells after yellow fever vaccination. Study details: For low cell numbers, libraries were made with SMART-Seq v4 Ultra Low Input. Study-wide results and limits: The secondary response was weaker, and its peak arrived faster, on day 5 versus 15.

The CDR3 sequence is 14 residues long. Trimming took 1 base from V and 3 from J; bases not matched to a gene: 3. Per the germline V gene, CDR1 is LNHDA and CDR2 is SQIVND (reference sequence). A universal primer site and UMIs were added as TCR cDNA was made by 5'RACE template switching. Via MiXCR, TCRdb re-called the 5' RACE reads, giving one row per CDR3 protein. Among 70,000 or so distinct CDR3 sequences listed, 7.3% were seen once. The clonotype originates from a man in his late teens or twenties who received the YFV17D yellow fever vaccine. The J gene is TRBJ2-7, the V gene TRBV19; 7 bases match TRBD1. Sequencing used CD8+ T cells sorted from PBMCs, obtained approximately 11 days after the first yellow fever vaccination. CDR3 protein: CASSIAQGYYEQYF. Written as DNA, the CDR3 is TGTGCCAGTAGTATAGCACAGGGGTACTACGAGCAGTACTTC.